The clone carrying this TCR beta chain was observed a few times. The antigen remains undetermined. Germline CDR1 reads LGHNA; CDR2 reads YSLEER. V lost 2 bases to trimming and J lost 3 bases, with 11 bases between them. This CDR3 spans 15 amino acids. This sample was taken from a study of cytomegalovirus exposure and HLA in healthy donors. Findings and limits, study-wide: According to reports, the classifier identified cytomegalovirus status with high specificity and sensitivity. Association with HLA alleles at 0.05 false discovery rate was found for 16,951 TCR beta sequences in a later analysis. Further analysis, carried out later, found HLA-associated TCR beta chains more clonally expanded than equally common other chains.

PCR involved 60 Vbeta and 13 Jbeta primers. Sequencing used immunoSEQ multiplex PCR; TCRdb keeps in-frame clones, though not all of them. The repertoire holds about 120,000 clones, 70% to 85% seen once, with more than 2.5% in the top ten. The chain has TRBV4-3 and TRBJ1-3; tentative D call: TRBD1 (5 bases). The origin of this receptor is a woman in her forties or fifties in good health and CMV-seronegative. Sequenced: PBMCs. The CDR3 reads CASSQNGGFGNTIYF. Here the CDR3 DNA reads TGCGCCAGCAGCCAAAACGGGGGGTTTGGAAACACCATATATTTT.